This T cell receptor (beta chain) was retrieved from a study of shared clonotypes between healthy human individuals. Study-wide background: Three CD4 naive, three CD4 memory, two CD8 naive and one CD8 memory plate were used per donor.

The repertoire was sequenced with immunoSEQ multiplex PCR; TCRdb's copy has only in-frame clones and lacks some. The sample has under 1 million clones, 90% to 95% seen once. Naive-designated CD8 cells lacked CD45RO, were positively enriched for CCR7, and omitted terminally differentiated effector memory CD45RA+ cells. Adults of Caucasian background living in Nashville, Tennessee made up all donors. General study points: Sequencing of the sorted subsets was shown by rarefaction to be incomplete despite large depth.

As to this clone: Antigen unknown.

Trimming removed 5 bases at V and 0 bases at J, with 10 bases between. Germline CDR1 and CDR2: SGHNT and YENEEA. CDR3 length equals 15 residues. V is TRBV11-3 and J is TRBJ2-2, with D perhaps matching TRBD2 (5 bases). The sequencing sample was made of naive CD8+ T cells sorted from blood. This receptor was identified in a man aged 30 to 45 in good health. This chain's CDR3 is CASSAAGTNTGELFF. Here the CDR3 DNA reads TGTGCCAGCAGCGCCGCCGGGACGAACACCGGGGAGCTGTTTTTT.